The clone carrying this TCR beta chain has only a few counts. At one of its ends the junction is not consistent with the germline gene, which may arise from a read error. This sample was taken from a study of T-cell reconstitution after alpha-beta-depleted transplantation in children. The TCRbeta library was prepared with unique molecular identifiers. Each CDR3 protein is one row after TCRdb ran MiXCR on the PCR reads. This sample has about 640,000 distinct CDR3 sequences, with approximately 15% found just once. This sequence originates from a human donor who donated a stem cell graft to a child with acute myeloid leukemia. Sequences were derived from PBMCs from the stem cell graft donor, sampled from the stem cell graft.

The DNA of the CDR3 is TGTGCCAGCAGTTCCGGGACTAGCATAGAGACCCATTACTTC. Residues: CASSSGTSIETHYF. The rearrangement joins TRBV13 to TRBJ2-5; TRBD2 agrees at 9 bases. This CDR3 has 14 residues. The germline CDR1 and CDR2 sequences are PRHDT and FYEKMQ (reference sequence).